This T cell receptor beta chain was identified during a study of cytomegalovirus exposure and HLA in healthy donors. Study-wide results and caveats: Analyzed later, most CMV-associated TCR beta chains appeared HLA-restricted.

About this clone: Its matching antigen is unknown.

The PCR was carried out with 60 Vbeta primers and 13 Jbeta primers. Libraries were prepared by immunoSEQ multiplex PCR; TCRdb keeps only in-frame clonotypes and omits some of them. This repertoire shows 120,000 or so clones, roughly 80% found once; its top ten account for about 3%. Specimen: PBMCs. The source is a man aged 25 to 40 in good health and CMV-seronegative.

The CDR3 DNA sequence: TGTGCCAGCAGCATGGGACAGGGGCTTGGCACAGATACGCAGTATTTT. Its translation: CASSMGQGLGTDTQYF. The V gene is TRBV7-2, the J gene TRBJ2-3; 10 bases are shared with TRBD1. The CDR3 has 16 residues. Trimming at V came to 5 bases and at J to 1 base, leaving 6 bases not matched to a gene. CDR1 SGHTA and CDR2 FQGNSA come from the germline V gene.